The rows below give T cell receptor beta chains drawn from one sample of a study of T-cell reconstitution after alpha-beta-depleted transplantation in children. MiXCR, applied by TCRdb to the PCR reads, yields one record per CDR3 protein. The sample consists of approximately 800,000 distinct CDR3 sequences, 15% to 20% of them appearing once. This material consisted of PBMCs, mostly from graft donor cells, taken 360 days after TCRalphabeta/CD19-depleted stem cell transplant. The receptors here all came from a male patient between 5 and 17 years old who had a stem cell transplant for acute lymphoblastic leukemia, so the T cells may come from the graft donor. CDR3s include the opening cysteine and the closing phenylalanine or tryptophan. The order of the fields is D gene, clone size, J gene, V gene, CDR3 protein, CDR3 DNA. The D gene is left open where the match is weak. The size of a clone is reported for some rows only, either as once, few or many, or as a class for expanded clones.

D gene: NA; clone size: few; J gene: TRBJ2-3; V gene: TRBV24-1; CDR3 protein: CATSGGTTQYF; CDR3 DNA: TGTGCCACCAGTGGCGGAACTACGCAGTATTTT
D gene: TRBD2; clone size: NA; J gene: TRBJ2-7; V gene: TRBV5-6; CDR3 protein: CATSHSASGYEQYF; CDR3 DNA: TGTGCCACCTCCCATTCGGCTAGCGGCTACGAGCAGTACTTC
D gene: NA; clone size: NA; J gene: TRBJ2-5; V gene: TRBV12-3/TRBV12-4; CDR3 protein: CASSSLDSLGEGTQYF; CDR3 DNA: TGTGCCAGCAGTTCACTGGACAGTTTGGGTGAGGGGACCCAGTACTTC
D gene: TRBD1; clone size: few; J gene: TRBJ1-3; V gene: TRBV28; CDR3 protein: CASRKQGSSGNTIYF; CDR3 DNA: TGTGCCAGCAGGAAACAGGGGAGCTCTGGAAACACCATATATTTT
D gene: TRBD1; clone size: few; J gene: TRBJ2-3; V gene: TRBV11-2; CDR3 protein: CASSLRTGLGTDTQYF; CDR3 DNA: TGTGCCAGCAGCTTACGGACAGGGTTGGGCACAGATACGCAGTATTTT
D gene: TRBD2; clone size: NA; J gene: TRBJ2-1; V gene: TRBV20-1; CDR3 protein: CSARPSGLAGGHPEQFF; CDR3 DNA: TGCAGTGCTAGACCATCTGGACTAGCGGGAGGCCATCCTGAGCAGTTCTTC
D gene: NA; clone size: NA; J gene: TRBJ2-7; V gene: TRBV20-1; CDR3 protein: CSARNPGINSYEQYF; CDR3 DNA: TGCAGTGCCCGGAACCCAGGGATAAACTCCTACGAGCAGTACTTC
D gene: TRBD2; clone size: NA; J gene: TRBJ2-3; V gene: TRBV5-1; CDR3 protein: CASSLDGLEADTQYF; CDR3 DNA: TGCGCCAGCAGCTTGGACGGACTAGAAGCAGATACGCAGTATTTT
D gene: NA; clone size: NA; J gene: TRBJ2-1; V gene: TRBV29-1; CDR3 protein: CSVEDLQGLYNEQFF; CDR3 DNA: TGCAGCGTTGAAGACCTTCAGGGGCTATACAATGAGCAGTTCTTC
D gene: NA; clone size: NA; J gene: TRBJ2-6; V gene: TRBV20-1; CDR3 protein: CSARGTAESGANVLTF; CDR3 DNA: TGCAGTGCTAGAGGGACAGCCGAGTCTGGGGCCAACGTCCTGACTTTC
D gene: NA; clone size: NA; J gene: TRBJ2-4; V gene: TRBV27; CDR3 protein: CASSSTAREAKNIQYF; CDR3 DNA: TGTGCCAGCAGTTCTACGGCGAGGGAGGCCAAAAACATTCAGTACTTC
D gene: NA; clone size: few; J gene: TRBJ2-4; V gene: TRBV11-2; CDR3 protein: CASSPMARLTLGGKNIQYF; CDR3 DNA: TGTGCCAGCAGCCCCATGGCCCGGTTGACCTTGGGAGGCAAAAACATTCAGTACTTC
D gene: TRBD1; clone size: NA; J gene: TRBJ2-7; V gene: TRBV24-1; CDR3 protein: CATSGSGQGAYEQYF; CDR3 DNA: TGTGCCACTTCCGGATCCGGCCAGGGGGCCTACGAGCAGTACTTC
D gene: NA; clone size: NA; J gene: TRBJ2-7; V gene: TRBV2; CDR3 protein: CASRHRFGGTPSYEQYF; CDR3 DNA: TGTGCCAGCAGGCACCGCTTTGGGGGAACACCCTCCTACGAGCAGTACTTC
D gene: NA; clone size: many; J gene: TRBJ2-2; V gene: TRBV29-1; CDR3 protein: CSVEDRRHINTGELFF; CDR3 DNA: TGCAGCGTTGAAGATCGGAGACACATTAACACCGGGGAGCTGTTTTTT
D gene: NA; clone size: few; J gene: TRBJ2-1; V gene: TRBV7-2; CDR3 protein: CASSFFMAVNEQFF; CDR3 DNA: TGTGCCAGCAGCTTTTTCATGGCCGTGAATGAGCAGTTCTTC
D gene: NA; clone size: few; J gene: TRBJ2-5; V gene: TRBV24-1; CDR3 protein: CATSVAGQSETQYF; CDR3 DNA: TGTGCCACCAGTGTGGCGGGACAGTCAGAGACCCAGTACTTC